Presented here are 18 T cell receptor beta chains from one specimen sequenced in a study of CD8 T cells in ankylosing spondylitis listed by TCRdb under 2017. No antigens are known for them. Study-level results and caveats: A TCR beta motif of eight highly homologous amino acid variants appeared characteristic of blood from ankylosing spondylitis patients.

The method was 5' RACE. The listed sequencing device is Illumina HiSeq 2500. TCRdb passed the public sequencing reads through fastp at Q25 and MiXCR, retaining productive beta sequences. CDR3 protein duplicates are merged, each entry listing the most common genes and DNA. This sample gives fewer than 250,000 distinct CDR3 sequences in total; about 16% of them show up just once. The ten largest make up about 44% of the sample. Sequencing was done on a sample of blood, either unsorted or a sorted T cell fraction (not recorded which). The receptors come from a male donor with ankylosing spondylitis.

The chain couples TRBV27 to TRBJ1-5; possible D gene TRBD1, 5 bases. Germline loops: CDR1 MNHEY, CDR2 SMNVEV (reference sequence). V dropped 2 bases and J dropped 8 bases, with 13 bases sitting between them. CDR3 size: 14 residues. This CDR3 is CASSLGGVKEPQHF. CDR3 nucleotide sequence: TGTGCCAGCAGTTTAGGAGGGGTCAAGGAGCCCCAGCATTTT.

The sample holds many counts of this clonotype. This chain connects TRBV12-3 or TRBV12-4 to TRBJ1-1; tentative D call: TRBD1 (5 bases). V shed 5 bases and J shed 7 bases, with 11 bases lying between them. There are 12 residues in the CDR3. The CDR3 is CASSPTADEAFF. As DNA, the CDR3 is TGTGCCAGCAGTCCGACAGCGGATGAAGCTTTCTTT.

This clonotype was seen more than once but under ten times. The chain combines TRBV6-1 with TRBJ1-1; 9 positions agree with TRBD1. The V and J ends lost 4 bases and 6 bases, in that order; junction bases with no gene match: 6. Germline lookup yields CDR1 MNHNS and CDR2 SASEGT. The CDR3 runs to 14 residues. CDR3 nucleotides: TGTGCCAGCAGTGCCGGACAGGGGAGGCCTGAAGCTTTCTTT. Protein product: CASSAGQGRPEAFF.

This clonotype has more than one count but fewer than ten. The V gene is TRBV5-6, the J gene TRBJ2-7; no clear D gene. Germline CDR1 SGHDT, CDR2 YYEEEE. The CDR3 covers 14 residues. V was shortened by 7 bases and J by 3 bases, with 17 bases between the two germline ends. The CDR3 loop reads CASATRQTVYEQYF. The CDR3 coding sequence is TGTGCCAGCGCTACAAGGCAAACAGTCTACGAGCAGTACTTC.

This chain joins TRBV6-2 or TRBV6-3 and TRBJ1-1, with D unclear. The V and J ends lost 2 bases and 5 bases respectively, with 9 bases between them. The CDR3 consists of 13 residues. Germline V gives CDR1 MNHEY, CDR2 SVGEGT. CDR3 sequence (DNA): TGTGCCAGCAGTTACAAGGATGTAACTGAAGCTTTCTTT. It encodes CASSYKDVTEAFF.

The rearrangement joins TRBV4-1 to TRBJ2-3; D is perhaps TRBD2 (6 bases). The CDR3 contains 15 residues. V lost 1 base to trimming and J lost 6 bases, with 14 bases between them. The germline CDR1 and CDR2 sequences are MGHRA and YSYEKL. The chain's CDR3 is CASSQVPSSDDTQYF. In nucleotides, the CDR3 is TGCGCCAGCAGCCAAGTACCCTCTAGCGATGATACGCAGTATTTT.

This clonotype was counted a few times. This chain connects TRBV4-3 to TRBJ2-1; 11 bases are shared with TRBD2. The V segment lost 0 bases and the J segment 8 bases; nucleotides outside the gene matches: 9. From germline, CDR1 is LGHNA and CDR2 YSLEER. The CDR3 covers 17 residues. CDR3 bases: TGCGCCAGCAGCCAAGATTGGTCTAGCGGGGGGTGGGATGAGCAGTTCTTC. Amino acids: CASSQDWSSGGWDEQFF.

This clonotype was recorded many times. The chain employs TRBV20-1 and TRBJ2-7; TRBD2 aligns across 7 bases. V dropped 3 bases and J dropped 3; count of bases not matched to a gene: 5. Germline V gene data show CDR1 as DFQATT and CDR2 as SNEGSKA (reference sequence). The CDR3 covers 13 residues. In nucleotides, the CDR3 is TGCAGTGCTAGTTCCGCGGGGGTCTACGAGCAGTACTTC. Translation gives CSASSAGVYEQYF.

There are a few counts of this clonotype. The rearrangement links TRBV28 to TRBJ2-6; 7 bases are a match to TRBD1. Trimming took 2 bases from V and 2 from J; bases not matched to a gene: 3. The germline gives CDR1 MDHEN, CDR2 SYDVKM. This CDR3 has 16 amino acids. CDR3 nucleotide sequence: TGTGCCAGCAGTTTAATTGGGACAGCTGGGGCCAACGTCCTGACTTTC. Its protein is CASSLIGTAGANVLTF.

This clonotype appeared many times. V gene TRBV3-1 combines with J gene TRBJ1-2, with D perhaps TRBD1 (5 bases). The CDR3 sequence is 17 residues long. The germline V and J ends were trimmed by 1 base and 3 bases, with 18 bases remaining between them. Germline assignment: CDR1 LGHDT and CDR2 YNNKEL (reference sequence). The CDR3 DNA is TGTGCCAGCAGCCAAGGTCCTGGGGGACTCCTATACTATGGCTACACCTTC. It yields the protein CASSQGPGGLLYYGYTF.

This clonotype was observed a handful of times. V is TRBV11-3 and J is TRBJ2-3, with 11 bases identical to TRBD2. The CDR3 runs 17 residues. V lost 5 bases, J lost 2 bases, and 9 bases stayed unmatched. Germline values: CDR1 SGHNT, CDR2 YENEEA. The CDR3 region has the DNA TGTGCCAGCAGCCAGGGCGGACTAGCGGGTCACACAGATACGCAGTATTTT. Its translation is CASSQGGLAGHTDTQYF.

This clonotype came up a few times. As DNA, the CDR3 is TGTGCCAGCCGGCGGGGGGGAACTGAAGCTTTCTTT. It encodes CASRRGGTEAFF. The gene calls are TRBV27 and TRBJ1-1, with D possibly being TRBD1 (5 bases). The CDR3 runs 12 residues. Deletions cut 8 bases from V and 5 bases from J, with 12 bases between. Germline V gene lookup returns CDR1 MNHEY and CDR2 SMNVEV (reference sequence).

The rearrangement uses TRBV3-1 and TRBJ2-5; weak D call: TRBD1 (5 bases). V lost 3 bases, J lost 5 bases, and 13 bases lay in between. This CDR3 comprises 14 residues. CDR1 and CDR2 from the germline V gene are LGHDT and YNNKEL (reference sequence). CDR3 loop: CASSQARARETQYF. DNA for the CDR3: TGTGCCAGCAGCCAGGCCAGGGCTCGGGAGACCCAGTACTTC.

This clonotype was seen a handful of times. The chain recombines TRBV27 with TRBJ1-5, with TRBD1 matching over 8 bases. The V segment lost 7 bases and the J segment 5 bases; nucleotides outside the gene matches: 10. CDR3 length: 15 residues. The V gene's germline CDR1 is MNHEY and CDR2 SMNVEV (reference sequence). CDR3 sequence (DNA): TGTGCCAGCACCCTGAGGGGGACAGGAGATCAGCCCCAGCATTTT. Amino acid sequence: CASTLRGTGDQPQHF.

The V gene is TRBV15, the J gene TRBJ2-3; 9 nucleotides agree with TRBD1. With V trimmed by 3 bases and J by 2 bases, 3 bases remained unmatched. The CDR3 has 15 residues. The V gene's germline CDR1 is LNHNV and CDR2 YYDKDF (reference sequence). CDR3 DNA: TGTGCCACCAGCAGTCGGGACAGGGCCACAGATACGCAGTATTTT. Encoded protein: CATSSRDRATDTQYF.

This chain connects TRBV4-1 to TRBJ2-5, with D tentatively TRBD1 (6 bases). The CDR3 is 16 residues long. The V end was cut by 0 bases, the J end by 0 bases, with 11 bases between. Germline V gene data show CDR1 as MGHRA and CDR2 as YSYEKL. CDR3: CASSQDGRGYQETQYF. In nucleotides, the CDR3 is TGCGCCAGCAGCCAAGACGGCAGGGGTTACCAAGAGACCCAGTACTTC.

This clonotype has only a few counts. V gene TRBV7-9 combines with J gene TRBJ1-4; D remains ambiguous. The V and J ends lost 1 base and 0 bases respectively, with 9 bases between them. CDR3 length: 16 residues. Germline assignment: CDR1 SEHNR and CDR2 FQNEAQ (reference sequence). CDR3 region: CASSLDDTTTNEKLFF. The CDR3 DNA is TGTGCCAGCAGCTTAGATGACACCACAACTAATGAAAAACTGTTTTTT.

The table lists this clonotype with a few counts. The gene calls are TRBV4-1 and TRBJ2-7; 10 bases align to TRBD2. CDR3 length: 15 amino acids. Per germline, CDR1 MGHRA and CDR2 YSYEKL. V lost 0 bases, J lost 7 bases, and 6 bases stayed unmatched. The CDR3 sequence: CASSQDSGGIGEQYF. DNA for the CDR3: TGCGCCAGCAGCCAAGATAGCGGGGGGATCGGGGAGCAGTACTTC.